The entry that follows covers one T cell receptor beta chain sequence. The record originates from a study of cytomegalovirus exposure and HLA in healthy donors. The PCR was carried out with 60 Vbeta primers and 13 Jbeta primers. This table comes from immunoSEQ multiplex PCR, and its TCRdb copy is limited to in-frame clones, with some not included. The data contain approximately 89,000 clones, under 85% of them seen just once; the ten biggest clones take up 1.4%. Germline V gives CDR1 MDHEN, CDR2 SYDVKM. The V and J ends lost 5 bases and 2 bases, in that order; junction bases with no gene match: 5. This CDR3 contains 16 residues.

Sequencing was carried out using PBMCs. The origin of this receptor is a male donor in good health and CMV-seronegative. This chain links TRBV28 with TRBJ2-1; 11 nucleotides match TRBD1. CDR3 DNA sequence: TGTGCCAGCAGTATGCGGGGACAGGGGGCCTACAATGAGCAGTTCTTC. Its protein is CASSMRGQGAYNEQFF.